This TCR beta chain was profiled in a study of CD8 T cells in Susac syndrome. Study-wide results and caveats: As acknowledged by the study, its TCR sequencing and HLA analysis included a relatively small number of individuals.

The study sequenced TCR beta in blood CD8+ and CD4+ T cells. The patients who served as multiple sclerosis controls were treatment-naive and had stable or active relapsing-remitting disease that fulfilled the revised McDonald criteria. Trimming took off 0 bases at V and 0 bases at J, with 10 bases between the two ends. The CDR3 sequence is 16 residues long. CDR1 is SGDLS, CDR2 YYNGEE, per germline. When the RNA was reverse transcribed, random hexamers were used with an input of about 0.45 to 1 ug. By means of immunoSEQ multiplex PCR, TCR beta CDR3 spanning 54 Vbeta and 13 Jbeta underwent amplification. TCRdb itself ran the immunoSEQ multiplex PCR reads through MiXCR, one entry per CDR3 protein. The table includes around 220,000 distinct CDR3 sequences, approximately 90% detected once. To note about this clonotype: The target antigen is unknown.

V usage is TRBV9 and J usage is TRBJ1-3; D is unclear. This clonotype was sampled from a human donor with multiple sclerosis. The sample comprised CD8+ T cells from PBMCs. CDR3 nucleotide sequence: TGTGCCAGCAGCGTAGCTGGATACGCCTCTGGAAACACCATATATTTT. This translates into CASSVAGYASGNTIYF.